Below are 27 T cell receptor beta chains sequenced from a single sample in a study of human T cells and chemical hapten exposure. TCRdb redid the calling of the RACE reads with MiXCR, one entry per CDR3 protein. The data show tens of thousands of distinct CDR3 sequences, roughly 11% seen once. Time point given: patch test 3, about 24 weeks after DPC sensitization. Treatment here: therapeutic diphenylcyclopropenone sensitization with weekly scalp DPC. This material consisted of whole blood, taken in connection with sensitization to the hapten diphenylcyclopropenone (DPC). Receptors originate from a woman aged 25 to 45 with alopecia areata. Some clones in this sample may be carry-over from other donors' samples.

There are many counts of this clonotype. The chain is built from TRBV29-1 and TRBJ1-1; D unclear. V was pared by 8 bases and J by 4 bases, with 14 bases between. Germline CDR1 and CDR2: SQVTM and ANQGSEA. This CDR3 has 12 residues. This chain's CDR3 is CSHRKVGTEAFF. The DNA of the CDR3 is TGCAGCCACCGTAAGGTCGGCACTGAAGCTTTCTTT.

This clonotype appeared many times. J is TRBJ1-2 and V is TRBV6-5; 10 bases agree with TRBD1. Germline-derived CDR1 and CDR2 are MNHEY and SVGAGI. CDR3 length: 14 residues. Trimming removed 6 bases from V and 3 bases from J; junction bases left unmatched: 4. The CDR3 DNA is TGTGCCAGCAGCCGACAGGGGGCTGACTATGGCTACACCTTC. This codes for CASSRQGADYGYTF.

The rearrangement joins TRBV4-1 to TRBJ1-6, with D hard to call. The CDR3 spans 19 residues. V was clipped by 0 bases and J by 0 bases, with 15 bases between them. CDR1 is MGHRA, CDR2 YSYEKL, per germline. CDR3 residues: CASSQDPGGPSSYNSPLHF. The CDR3 bases are TGCGCCAGCAGCCAAGATCCCGGTGGCCCAAGCTCCTATAATTCACCCCTCCACTTT.

The rearrangement uses TRBV4-3 and TRBJ1-2; the D gene is possibly TRBD1 (6 bases). The germline V and J ends were trimmed by 0 bases and 4 bases, with 12 bases remaining between them. There are 15 residues in the CDR3. CDR1 and CDR2 from the germline V gene are LGHNA and YSLEER. CDR3 loop: CASSQDQGPGYGYTF. The DNA of the CDR3 is TGCGCCAGCAGCCAAGATCAGGGGCCGGGCTATGGCTACACCTTC.

This clonotype has just a few counts. The chain has TRBV4-2 and TRBJ1-4; tentative D call: TRBD1 (5 bases). Germline CDR1 LGHNA, CDR2 YNFKEQ. This CDR3 is built from 19 residues. V shed 1 base and J shed 0 bases, with 18 bases lying between them. The chain's CDR3 is CASSQGSGRVTPTNEKLFF. In DNA, the CDR3 is TGTGCCAGCAGCCAAGGGTCAGGGCGAGTGACTCCAACTAATGAAAAACTGTTTTTT.

In this sample, this clonotype turned up a few times. The chain combines TRBV28 with TRBJ2-7; 8 bases are shared with TRBD2. CDR3 length equals 14 residues. CDR1 and CDR2 from the germline V gene are MDHEN and SYDVKM. J gave up 3 bases and V 3 bases, and 4 bases lay outside the gene matches. The CDR3 spells CASSFAGTSYEQYF. In nucleotides, the CDR3 is TGTGCCAGCAGTTTCGCCGGGACTAGCTACGAGCAGTACTTC.

This clonotype appeared many times. This sequence joins TRBV6-2 or TRBV6-3 and TRBJ2-4, with D tentatively TRBD2 (5 bases). V lost 11 bases, J lost 0 bases, and 11 bases lay in between. The germline CDR1 and CDR2 sequences are MNHEY and SVGEGT. This CDR3 is built from 13 residues. The CDR3 coding sequence is TGTGCCGTGGCGGGCCCAGCCAAAAACATTCAGTACTTC. Amino acids: CAVAGPAKNIQYF.

Ten or more counts support this clonotype. This chain links TRBV20-1 with TRBJ2-5; 9 nucleotides match TRBD2. Germline trimming cut 4 bases from V and 2 bases from J; bases unmatched to any gene: 5. From germline, CDR1 is DFQATT and CDR2 SNEGSKA (reference sequence). The CDR3 loop spans 14 amino acids. DNA of the CDR3: TGCAGTGCTACGGGACTAGCTCAGCAAGAGACCCAGTACTTC. Its translation: CSATGLAQQETQYF.

This clonotype was seen a handful of times. This chain connects TRBV27 to TRBJ1-4, with D unclear. This CDR3 region has 21 residues. The V gene lost 3 bases and the J gene lost 0 bases, with 26 bases spanning the gap. Germline CDR1 reads MNHEY; CDR2 reads SMNVEV (reference sequence). The CDR3: CASSFRRTPGFLQATNEKLFF. CDR3 coding DNA: TGTGCCAGCAGTTTTAGGCGGACGCCTGGGTTCCTTCAAGCAACTAATGAAAAACTGTTTTTT.

The sample holds many counts of this clonotype. The rearrangement links TRBV7-2 to TRBJ2-1; D perhaps matches TRBD2 (6 bases). Germline assignment: CDR1 SGHTA and CDR2 FQGNSA. CDR3 length equals 15 residues. V lost 5 bases and J lost 3, with 14 bases in between. The CDR3 nucleotides read TGTGCCAGCAGCACCACTAGCTCCTACTACAATGAGCAGTTCTTC. Translation gives CASSTTSSYYNEQFF. Combining the CDR3 with reference TRBV7-2 and TRBJ2-1 gives the whole variable domain GAGVSQSPSNKVTEKGKDVELRCDPISGHTALYWYRQSLGQGLEFLIYFQGNSAPDKSGLPSDRFSAERTGGSVSTLTIQRTQQEDSAVYLCASSTTSSYYNEQFFGPGTRLTVL.

This clonotype was recorded many times. The V call is TRBV7-6, the J call TRBJ1-2, with D possibly matching TRBD1 (5 bases). Germline V gene data show CDR1 as SGHVS and CDR2 as FNYEAQ. CDR3 size: 15 residues. Trimming took off 0 bases at V and 5 bases at J, with 13 bases between the two ends. The CDR3: CASSLAPGQIYGYTF. As DNA, the CDR3 is TGTGCCAGCAGCTTAGCCCCGGGGCAGATATATGGCTACACCTTC.

The sample holds one count of this clonotype. The chain uses TRBV20-1 and TRBJ2-5; D gene uncertain. The CDR3 loop spans 11 amino acids. Trimming left V 5 bases short and J 4 bases short, with 8 bases between. Germline V CDR1 and CDR2: DFQATT, SNEGSKA (reference sequence). The CDR3 protein is CSAPSGETQYF. The CDR3 nucleotides are TGCAGTGCTCCCTCGGGAGAGACCCAGTACTTC.

This clonotype was seen more than once but under ten times. V is TRBV2 and J is TRBJ1-2; D remains unclear. V lost 1 base to trimming and J lost 8 bases, with 8 bases between them. This CDR3 comprises 12 residues. CDR1 and CDR2 (germline): SNHLY, FYNNEI. CDR3 region: CASSEDREGYTF. The CDR3 DNA sequence: TGTGCCAGCAGTGAAGACCGGGAAGGCTACACCTTC.

This clonotype came up once. The chain carries TRBV19 and TRBJ2-7, with D tentatively TRBD1 or TRBD2 (5 bases each). The CDR3 has 14 amino acids. Deletions cut 3 bases from V and 2 bases from J, with 11 bases between. Per the germline V gene, CDR1 is LNHDA and CDR2 is SQIVND (reference sequence). The CDR3: CASSILGDPYEQYF. The DNA of the CDR3 is TGTGCCAGTAGTATTCTCGGGGACCCCTACGAGCAGTACTTC.

In this sample, this clonotype turned up many times. The CDR3 bases are TGTGCCAGTAGTATCCCGAGCACAGATACGCAGTATTTT. Protein sequence: CASSIPSTDTQYF. V usage is TRBV19 and J usage is TRBJ2-3; D call uncertain. V lost 3 bases to trimming and J lost 0 bases, with 4 bases between them. Germline loops: CDR1 LNHDA, CDR2 SQIVND (reference sequence). CDR3 size: 13 residues.

The chain has TRBV2 and TRBJ1-1; TRBD1 matches at 7 bases. The germline gives CDR1 SNHLY, CDR2 FYNNEI. This CDR3 region has 15 residues. V dropped 4 bases and J dropped 0; count of bases not matched to a gene: 5. CDR3 region: CASSVQGDLNTEAFF. CDR3 sequence (DNA): TGTGCCAGCAGTGTTCAGGGGGACCTGAACACTGAAGCTTTCTTT. Full variable domain (missing parts from reference TRBV2 and TRBJ1-1): EPEVTQTPSHQVTQMGQEVILRCVPISNHLYFYWYRQILGQKVEFLVSFYNNEISEKSEIFDDQFSVERPDGSNFTLKIRSTKLEDSAMYFCASSVQGDLNTEAFFGQGTRLTVV.

This clonotype has a count of ten or more. The genes are TRBV18 and TRBJ2-1, with 10 bases matching TRBD1. The CDR3 spans 15 residues. Germline-derived CDR1 and CDR2 are KGHSH and LQKENI. The V and J ends lost 9 bases and 8 bases, in that order; junction bases with no gene match: 13. CDR3 sequence: CASYLMGQGFHEQFF. The CDR3, as DNA: TGTGCCAGTTATCTCATGGGACAGGGGTTCCATGAGCAGTTCTTC.

Many counts were recorded for this clonotype. This chain uses TRBV25-1 with TRBJ2-1; D is possibly TRBD2 (6 bases). Germline V lookup: CDR1 MGHDK, CDR2 SYGVNS. Trimming stripped 5 bases from V and 1 base from J, with 18 bases between. This CDR3 spans 17 amino acids. CDR3 sequence reads: CASSPPPAGRSYNEQFF. Written as DNA, the CDR3 is TGTGCCAGCAGTCCCCCCCCCGCGGGGAGATCCTACAATGAGCAGTTCTTC.

This clonotype was picked up many times. The gene calls are TRBV19 and TRBJ2-3; TRBD2 might be the D (6 bases). The V gene lost 5 bases and the J gene lost 2 bases, with 11 bases spanning the gap. The length of the CDR3 is 14 residues. Germline V gene sequence: CDR1 LNHDA, CDR2 SQIVND (reference sequence). The CDR3 is CASSGGALTDTQYF. CDR3 DNA: TGTGCCAGTAGTGGAGGGGCCCTCACAGATACGCAGTATTTT.

This clonotype was seen a handful of times. The rearrangement uses TRBV5-4 and TRBJ2-3; TRBD2 aligns across 11 bases. The V segment lost 3 bases and the J segment 10 bases; nucleotides outside the gene matches: 10. The CDR3 is 15 amino acids. Germline V gene lookup returns CDR1 SGHNT and CDR2 YYREEE (reference sequence). The CDR3 region has the DNA TGTGCCAGCAGCTCAATAGCGGGAGGGCCTTTTTCGCAGTATTTT. It codes for CASSSIAGGPFSQYF.

This clonotype was observed at least ten times. The genes are TRBV6-5 and TRBJ2-3; TRBD1 matches at 8 bases. CDR1 and CDR2 from the germline V gene are MNHEY and SVGAGI. V trimming: 8 bases; J trimming: 1 base; junction bases outside the gene matches: 11. The CDR3 runs to 16 residues. For the CDR3, the DNA is TGTGCCAGCGGACATAACAGGGGGGTCGGCACAGATACGCAGTATTTT. Encoded protein: CASGHNRGVGTDTQYF.

This clonotype was picked up a small number of times. The genes are TRBV4-3 and TRBJ2-3, with D unclear. CDR3 length equals 14 residues. CDR1 is LGHNA and CDR2 is YSLEER in the germline V gene. Trimming shortened V by 0 bases and J by 3 bases, and 7 bases separated the two germline ends. The CDR3 here is CASSQDNPTDTQYF. DNA for the CDR3: TGCGCCAGCAGCCAAGACAACCCGACAGATACGCAGTATTTT.

The table lists this clonotype with many counts. This rearrangement joins TRBV29-1 to TRBJ2-3, with no clear D. The V and J ends lost 1 base and 6 bases respectively, with 5 bases between them. The length of the CDR3 is 11 residues. Germline V CDR1 and CDR2: SQVTM, ANQGSEA. CDR3 sequence (DNA): TGCAGCGTTGAAGTCGTCGATACGCAGTATTTT. Translating gives CSVEVVDTQYF.

This clonotype was detected only a few times. The chain has TRBV7-3 and TRBJ2-2; no definite D call. The V end was cut by 5 bases, the J end by 6 bases, with 10 bases between. Germline loops: CDR1 SGHTA, CDR2 FQGTGA. The CDR3 sequence is 13 residues long. The DNA for the CDR3 is TGTGCCAGCAGCGAGGACCACCCCGGGGAGCTGTTTTTT. It translates to CASSEDHPGELFF.

This clonotype was seen ten or more times. This chain links TRBV27 with TRBJ1-1; the match to TRBD1 covers 8 bases. In germline, CDR1 is MNHEY, CDR2 SMNVEV (reference sequence). V trimming: 8 bases; J trimming: 6 bases; junction bases outside the gene matches: 11. This CDR3 spans 14 amino acids. This chain's CDR3 is CASHDRGIFPEAFF. CDR3 nucleotide sequence: TGTGCCAGCCACGACAGGGGCATTTTTCCTGAAGCTTTCTTT.

This clonotype was counted only a few times. The rearrangement uses TRBV29-1 and TRBJ2-5, with 7 positions matching TRBD1. CDR1 and CDR2 from the germline V gene are SQVTM and ANQGSEA. The CDR3 is 12 amino acids. Trimming cost V 6 bases and J 5 bases; bases outside gene matches: 6. The CDR3 protein is CSVRGTGETQYF. The CDR3 DNA reads as TGCAGCGTCAGGGGGACCGGGGAGACCCAGTACTTC.

This clonotype was recorded at least ten times. This chain links TRBV28 with TRBJ2-7, with 7 bases identical to TRBD2. Germline CDR1 reads MDHEN; CDR2 reads SYDVKM. Germline trimming cut 1 base from V and 5 bases from J; bases unmatched to any gene: 8. The CDR3 spans 15 residues. DNA for the CDR3: TGTGCCAGCAGTTTATCCCCCGGGGGGAAGAACGAGCAGTACTTC. It is translated as CASSLSPGGKNEQYF.